This TCR beta chain was profiled in a study of CD8+ T cells in alopecia areata. Across the study: Treated patients were given oral tofacitinib, which was dosed at 5 to 10 mg twice daily. Dosing spanned 6 to 18 months on tofacitinib, then 6 months off drug.

The sequencing template was cDNA reverse transcribed from extracted RNA. The repertoire was sequenced with immunoSEQ multiplex PCR; TCRdb's copy has only in-frame clones and lacks some. In the table there are under 75,000 clones, around half of which are singletons. J was trimmed by 3 bases and V by 4 bases; bases with no gene match: 6. CDR3 length equals 14 residues. Germline-derived CDR1 and CDR2 are SGHDT and YYEEEE. V and J are TRBV5-6 and TRBJ2-5; 7 bases match TRBD1. The sequencing here drew on CD8+ T cells sorted from blood, taken at week 0. This TCR was sampled from a human donor with alopecia areata. CDR3: CASSQGDSEETQYF. The CDR3 DNA is TGTGCCAGCAGCCAAGGGGACAGTGAAGAGACCCAGTACTTC.